This entry lists 23 T cell receptor beta chains sequenced from one sample in a study of blood T cell repertoires in COVID-19. Sequenced by immunoSEQ multiplex PCR; TCRdb stores in-frame clones only, minus some. The table records approximately 480,000 clones, about 88% of them present only once. Sequencing was carried out using peripheral blood. These receptors all stem from a man aged 18 to 29 with COVID-19, enrolled during active disease.

The rearrangement joins TRBV19 to TRBJ2-1; a possible D gene is TRBD2 (6 bases). The CDR3 consists of 13 residues. In germline, CDR1 is LNHDA, CDR2 SQIVND (reference sequence). V dropped 6 bases and J dropped 3 bases, with 9 bases sitting between them. This CDR3 is CASRLRDYNEQFF. CDR3 bases: TGTGCCAGTAGGCTGCGGGACTACAATGAGCAGTTCTTC.

The chain uses TRBV7-9 and TRBJ1-1; 8 bases are shared with TRBD1. Germline trimming cut 2 bases from V and 3 bases from J; bases unmatched to any gene: 5. This CDR3 is 15 amino acids long. CDR1 and CDR2 (germline): SEHNR, FQNEAQ (reference sequence). CDR3 in amino acids: CASSLRDRLYTEAFF. CDR3 bases: TGTGCCAGCAGCTTAAGGGACAGGTTGTACACTGAAGCTTTCTTT.

This chain links TRBV7-2 with TRBJ1-5; D remains ambiguous. Germline V gene sequence: CDR1 SGHTA, CDR2 FQGNSA. This CDR3 spans 14 amino acids. Trimming pared 5 bases from V and 0 bases from J, leaving 8 bases between. As DNA, the CDR3 is TGTGCCAGCAGCGATGCGGTTAGCAATCAGCCCCAGCATTTT. It yields the protein CASSDAVSNQPQHF.

The chain has TRBV15 and TRBJ2-5; TRBD2 matches at 8 bases. CDR1 is LNHNV and CDR2 is YYDKDF in the germline V gene (reference sequence). J was trimmed by 5 bases and V by 0 bases; bases with no gene match: 8. The CDR3 has 16 amino acids. CDR3 loop: CATSREASGPRETQYF. The CDR3 nucleotides read TGTGCCACCAGCAGAGAGGCTAGCGGGCCTCGGGAGACCCAGTACTTC.

The V gene is TRBV3-1 (or the pseudogene TRBV3-2), the J gene TRBJ1-4; weak D call: TRBD1 (6 bases). Germline loops: CDR1 LGHDT, CDR2 YNNKEL (reference sequence). V gave up 2 bases and J gave up 7 bases, with 11 bases separating them. This CDR3 comprises 14 residues. CDR3: CASSQQTGFEKLFF. CDR3 in DNA: TGTGCCAGCAGCCAACAAACAGGGTTTGAAAAACTGTTTTTT.

The rearrangement uses TRBV11-3 and TRBJ2-3; D is perhaps TRBD2 (6 bases). Trimming left V 0 bases short and J 3 bases short, with 16 bases between. The length of the CDR3 is 17 residues. Germline CDR1 is SGHNT and CDR2 is YENEEA. In nucleotides, the CDR3 is TGTGCCAGCAGCTTAGACCTGACTAGTCGAGCAACAGATACGCAGTATTTT. Residues: CASSLDLTSRATDTQYF.

The chain combines TRBV5-5 with TRBJ2-1; TRBD1 agrees at 8 bases. This CDR3 is built from 16 residues. Germline trimming cut 0 bases from V and 8 bases from J; bases unmatched to any gene: 10. The germline gives CDR1 SGHKS, CDR2 YYEKEE (reference sequence). The CDR3 protein is CASSLGTGFGIDEQFF. The CDR3 DNA follows: TGTGCCAGCAGCTTGGGGACAGGGTTCGGCATCGATGAGCAGTTCTTC.

This clone was observed a few times. J is TRBJ2-2 and V is TRBV30, with D tentatively TRBD1 (6 bases). Germline V gene data show CDR1 as GTSNPN and CDR2 as SVGIG (reference sequence). The CDR3 has 19 residues. V was shortened by 2 bases and J by 0 bases, with 22 bases between the two germline ends. The CDR3: CAWSTSRESGHTNTGELFF. In nucleotides, the CDR3 is TGTGCCTGGAGTACCAGTCGGGAATCGGGACACACGAACACCGGGGAGCTGTTTTTT.

The chain carries TRBV5-1 and TRBJ1-3; D gene uncertain. The V gene's germline CDR1 is SGHRS and CDR2 YFSETQ. The CDR3 extends over 16 amino acids. Trimming removed 0 bases from V and 0 bases from J, with 10 bases in between. CDR3 region: CASSLALQSSGNTIYF. CDR3 DNA sequence: TGCGCCAGCAGCTTGGCCTTACAGAGCTCTGGAAACACCATATATTTT.

DNA for the CDR3: TGTGCCAGCAGTACTAGCGGGGGGGCCTTAGAGACCCAGTACTTC. Amino acids: CASSTSGGALETQYF. The chain joins TRBV2 to TRBJ2-5; 13 bases match TRBD2. Germline lookup yields CDR1 SNHLY and CDR2 FYNNEI. CDR3 length: 15 amino acids. V shed 5 bases and J 4 bases; nucleotides not matched to a gene: 4.

The genes are TRBV2 and TRBJ2-1; 10 nucleotides match TRBD2. Germline trimming cut 6 bases from V and 5 bases from J; bases unmatched to any gene: 10. CDR3 size: 16 residues. Germline loops: CDR1 SNHLY, CDR2 FYNNEI. CDR3 in amino acids: CASSPGLAKGDNEQFF. The CDR3 nucleotides read TGTGCCAGCAGCCCGGGACTAGCGAAGGGGGACAATGAGCAGTTCTTC.

The chain recombines TRBV27 with TRBJ1-2; perhaps TRBD1 as D (5 bases). With 2 bases removed from V and 4 bases from J, the gap between germline ends came to 8 bases. The CDR3 extends over 13 amino acids. Germline V CDR1 and CDR2: MNHEY, SMNVEV (reference sequence). The CDR3, as DNA: TGTGCCAGCAGTTTACAGGGATCCTATGGCTACACCTTC. Protein product: CASSLQGSYGYTF.

This chain uses TRBV5-1 with TRBJ2-2; weak D call: TRBD2 (6 bases). V was shortened by 4 bases and J by 5 bases, with 12 bases between the two germline ends. In germline, CDR1 is SGHRS, CDR2 YFSETQ. This CDR3 has 14 amino acids. CDR3 residues: CASSLDRGTGELFF. As DNA, the CDR3 is TGCGCCAGCAGCCTGGACCGGGGGACCGGGGAGCTGTTTTTT.

The V call is TRBV5-8, the J call TRBJ2-5; D perhaps matches TRBD2 (5 bases). V dropped 1 base and J dropped 3 bases, with 10 bases sitting between them. The CDR3 is made up of 14 amino acids. Germline V gives CDR1 SGHTS, CDR2 YDEGEE. The CDR3 here is CASSLPSRKETQYF. In DNA, the CDR3 is TGTGCCAGCAGCTTGCCTAGCAGGAAAGAGACCCAGTACTTC.

V usage is TRBV11-2 and J usage is TRBJ2-1; 8 bases agree with TRBD2. J lost 6 bases, V lost 1 base, and 8 bases had no gene match. CDR1 and CDR2 from the germline V gene are SGHAT and FQNNGV. This CDR3 contains 16 residues. The CDR3 nucleotides are TGTGCCAGCAGCTTAGGAGGGACTAGTACTCGCAATGAGCAGTTCTTC. Encoded protein: CASSLGGTSTRNEQFF.

This sequence joins TRBV6-1 and TRBJ2-7; D is ambiguous. V lost 1 base and J lost 4, with 5 bases in between. The CDR3 covers 12 residues. Germline V CDR1 and CDR2: MNHNS, SASEGT. The CDR3 coding sequence is TGTGCCAGCAGTGAAGTAGCTTACGAGCAGTACTTC. It yields the protein CASSEVAYEQYF.

The chain links TRBV7-2 to TRBJ1-1; weak D call: TRBD1 (6 bases). CDR3 length: 14 residues. CDR1 and CDR2 (germline): SGHTA, FQGNSA. The V gene lost 3 bases and the J gene lost 4 bases, with 12 bases spanning the gap. The chain's CDR3 is CASSFTGRVTEAFF. In DNA form, the CDR3 reads TGTGCCAGCAGCTTTACAGGGAGAGTCACTGAAGCTTTCTTT.

The CDR3, as DNA: TGTGCCAGCAGCCCTAATGAGCATGAAAAACTGTTTTTT. This gives the protein CASSPNEHEKLFF. The chain couples TRBV13 to TRBJ1-4, with D uncertain. There are 13 residues in the CDR3. The V end was cut by 5 bases, the J end by 6 bases, with 10 bases between. The germline V gene has CDR1 PRHDT and CDR2 FYEKMQ (reference sequence).

This clone has a handful of counts. V and J are TRBV6-6 and TRBJ2-3; weak D call: TRBD2 (6 bases). This CDR3 is built from 14 residues. CDR1 is MNHNY, CDR2 SVGAGI, per germline (reference sequence). V lost 7 bases, J lost 4 bases, and 15 bases lay in between. The CDR3, as DNA: TGTGCCAGCACCCACGGGGGACGGCCAGATACGCAGTATTTT. Its translation is CASTHGGRPDTQYF.

The V call is TRBV10-1, the J call TRBJ2-3, with a tentative D call TRBD1 (5 bases). CDR3 length: 17 residues. V lost 6 bases and J lost 2, with 21 bases in between. Germline assignment: CDR1 WNHNN and CDR2 SYGVQD (reference sequence). Here the CDR3 DNA reads TGCGCCAGCAGCGGTCCGCTAAGGGGAATAATCACAGATACGCAGTATTTT. As protein: CASSGPLRGIITDTQYF.

As concerns this clone: This is likely an artifact of a read error, given a far larger clone one base away. The chain links TRBV7-9 to TRBJ1-1; no clear D gene. Deletions cut 5 bases from V and 4 bases from J, with 5 bases between. Germline CDR1 reads SEHNR; CDR2 reads FQNEAQ (reference sequence). The CDR3 spans 11 residues. The CDR3 loop is CASSHGTEAFF. The CDR3 DNA is TGTGCCAGCAGCCACGGCACTGAAGCTTTCTTT.

The chain carries TRBV30 and TRBJ2-2; D is ambiguous. There are 14 residues in the CDR3. The germline V gene encodes CDR1 GTSNPN and CDR2 SVGIG (reference sequence). The ends were cut back, 0 bases at V and 0 bases at J, with 5 bases in the middle. Here the CDR3 DNA reads TGTGCCTGGAGTGTACTCGCGAACACCGGGGAGCTGTTTTTT. It is translated as CAWSVLANTGELFF.

This chain uses TRBV9 with TRBJ2-3, with D possibly matching TRBD2 (5 bases). The CDR3 runs 15 residues. The V end was cut by 2 bases, the J end by 1 base, with 11 bases between. Germline V lookup: CDR1 SGDLS, CDR2 YYNGEE. The CDR3 protein is CASSVSASRTDTQYF. CDR3 nucleotides: TGTGCCAGCAGCGTTAGTGCTAGCCGCACAGATACGCAGTATTTT. Together with reference TRBV9 and TRBJ2-3, the CDR3 gives the full variable domain: DSGVTQTPKHLITATGQRVTLRCSPRSGDLSVYWYQQSLDQGLQFLIQYYNGEERAKGNILERFSAQQFPDLHSELNLSSLELGDSALYFCASSVSASRTDTQYFGPGTRLTVL.